The sequence of this T cell receptor (beta chain) was determined in a study of cytomegalovirus exposure and HLA in healthy donors. The study, taken as a whole, reports: Cytomegalovirus-associated status was assigned to fewer than 200 TCR beta chains.

In regard to this clone: What it recognizes is unknown.

PCR was performed using 60 Vbeta and 13 Jbeta primers. Only in-frame clones appear in the TCRdb table, and some are missing; sequencing was by immunoSEQ multiplex PCR. The sample records over 100,000 clones, approximately 71% being singletons. Germline CDR1 and CDR2: PRHDT and FYEKMQ (reference sequence). CDR3 size: 13 residues. With 5 bases clipped from V and 7 bases from J, the junction kept 6 bases outside the gene matches. The receptor's source is a male donor in good health and CMV-seropositive. This chain joins TRBV13 and TRBJ2-5; 8 bases match TRBD1. The sequenced material came from PBMCs. As DNA, the CDR3 is TGTGCCAGCAGCAAGACAGGGGACGGGACCCAGTACTTC. This gives the protein CASSKTGDGTQYF.